This TCR beta chain was retrieved from a study of metastatic and nonmetastatic thyroid tumors (dated by TCRdb to about 2020). Describing the broader study: The researchers compared repertoires between peripheral blood samples and tumor or nodule tissue samples from patients with malignant or benign thyroid disease.

Notes on this clone: The antigen this receptor binds is unknown. Base qualities are missing; no much larger clone stands one base away.

Study-wide findings and limitations: In both blood and tumor samples, malignant tumors were reported to have significantly higher TCR beta diversity than benign nodules.

Library preparation was by PCR. The reads were generated on an Illumina HiSeq 4000. High-throughput sequencing was used to profile the CDR3 region of the TCR beta-chain in every patient. For the original study's pipeline: A classifier to discriminate distant-metastatic papillary thyroid cancer patients was built from CDR3 differences across clinicopathological groups. The Shannon index was used to measure repertoire diversity, and the Morisita-Horn index was used to measure how similar tumor and blood repertoires were. TCRdb passed the public sequencing reads through fastp at Q25 and MiXCR, retaining productive beta sequences. The V and J calls and clone size come from TCRdb's table, not from the authors' own analysis. The sample data list about 19,000 clones, and about a third of these were observed just once. The ten biggest clones cover approximately 30% of the sample. No treatment had been received by any patient before thyroid surgery. The study retrospectively analysed patient clinical samples collected from about 2012 to 2019 using T-cell receptor beta sequencing.

The sequencing input was tumor tissue. The source of this sequence is a female donor with papillary thyroid cancer or a benign thyroid nodule (not recorded which). Some clones in this sample may be carry-over from other donors' samples.

The DNA is as follows: TGTGCCTGGAGTGGCAGTGGGTCACCCCTCCACTTT. This is translated as CAWSGSGSPLHF. This chain joins TRBV30 to TRBJ1-6; no D gene can be assigned with confidence. Trimming removed 1 base from V and 10 bases from J, leaving 8 bases between the germline ends. Counted from cysteine to phenylalanine, this CDR3 has 12 amino acids. Of the read, only the CDR3 DNA is kept; its 36 bases are in frame from base 1. According to the germline V gene (reference sequence), CDR1 reads GTSNPN and CDR2 reads SVGIG.